Shown below are 20 T cell receptor beta chains from a single sample sequenced in a study of blood T cell repertoires in COVID-19. The data were produced by immunoSEQ multiplex PCR, yet TCRdb's version contains in-frame clones alone and is incomplete. The data contain approximately 270,000 clones, approximately 85% of them singletons. Source material: peripheral blood. Every receptor here comes from a human donor with COVID-19, enrolled during active disease. The donor label of this sample is uncertain.

J is TRBJ1-1 and V is TRBV5-1, with 7 bases identical to TRBD1. There are 15 residues in the CDR3. Germline assignment: CDR1 SGHRS and CDR2 YFSETQ. The V gene end was trimmed by 7 bases and the J gene end by 1 base; junction bases not matched to a gene: 10. CDR3 coding DNA: TGCGCCAGCGGGCTTACCGGGACAGAGAACACTGAAGCTTTCTTT. As protein: CASGLTGTENTEAFF.

This chain links TRBV5-1 with TRBJ2-7, with TRBD2 identical over 9 bases. The CDR3 has 15 residues. The germline V gene encodes CDR1 SGHRS and CDR2 YFSETQ. Trimming at V came to 2 bases and at J to 1 base, leaving 4 bases not matched to a gene. CDR3 nucleotides: TGCGCCAGCAGCTTATCGCTAGCGGGGTCCTACGAGCAGTACTTC. It encodes CASSLSLAGSYEQYF.

This clone was recorded a few times. The CDR3: CSASLAGDTQYF. Written as DNA, the CDR3 is TGCAGTGCTAGTCTAGCTGGAGATACGCAGTATTTT. This chain connects TRBV20-1 to TRBJ2-3; maybe TRBD2 (5 bases). V was trimmed by 3 bases and J by 5 bases, leaving 9 bases between them. Germline V gene sequence: CDR1 DFQATT, CDR2 SNEGSKA (reference sequence). The CDR3 has 12 amino acids.

The chain uses TRBV7-2 and TRBJ2-2; no firm D call. This CDR3 contains 15 residues. Germline-derived CDR1 and CDR2 are SGHTA and FQGNSA. Trimming shortened V by 2 bases and J by 2 bases, and 9 bases separated the two germline ends. CDR3 nucleotide sequence: TGTGCCAGCAGCTTATTTGCAGGAAACACCGGGGAGCTGTTTTTT. This sequence encodes CASSLFAGNTGELFF.

The chain recombines TRBV19 with TRBJ1-5; D uncertain. V was pared by 3 bases and J by 11 bases, with 11 bases between. CDR3 size: 12 residues. CDR1 and CDR2 from the germline V gene are LNHDA and SQIVND (reference sequence). The CDR3 DNA is TGTGCCAGTAGTATGCGCCTTCCGGCCCAGCATTTT. Translating it yields CASSMRLPAQHF.

The chain employs TRBV5-1 and TRBJ2-1; 13 bases fit TRBD2. The CDR3 totals 15 residues. CDR1 is SGHRS and CDR2 is YFSETQ in the germline V gene. J gave up 8 bases and V 5 bases, and 7 bases lay outside the gene matches. The CDR3 sequence: CASSWTSGGTDEQFF. For the CDR3, the DNA is TGCGCCAGCAGTTGGACTAGCGGGGGCACGGATGAGCAGTTCTTC.

This clone was observed once. This chain joins TRBV7-3 and TRBJ2-1; tentative D call: TRBD1 (6 bases). The CDR3 is 16 amino acids. The germline V gene encodes CDR1 SGHTA and CDR2 FQGTGA. Trimming removed 4 bases at V and 0 bases at J, with 13 bases between. The CDR3, as DNA: TGTGCCAGCAGCTCCACGACAGGTCGCTCCTACAATGAGCAGTTCTTC. Residues: CASSSTTGRSYNEQFF.

The chain joins TRBV2 to TRBJ2-3; the match to TRBD2 covers 7 bases. V was clipped by 10 bases and J by 2 bases; unmatched bases: 9. The CDR3 is 14 amino acids. Germline CDR1 and CDR2: SNHLY and FYNNEI. DNA of the CDR3: TGTGCCAACGGGGAGGGACTCGACACAGATACGCAGTATTTT. Encoded protein: CANGEGLDTDTQYF.

The CDR3 region is CASSQTTGSAYNEQFF. DNA of the CDR3: TGTGCCAGCAGCCAAACCACCGGGAGCGCATACAATGAGCAGTTCTTC. V is TRBV4-2 and J is TRBJ2-1; TRBD2 is a possible D gene (6 bases). In germline, CDR1 is LGHNA, CDR2 YNFKEQ. This CDR3 has 16 residues. The V end was cut by 2 bases, the J end by 4 bases, with 15 bases between.

The CDR3 DNA is TGTGCCTGGAGTGGACTAGCGATCCCAGATACGCAGTATTTT. It specifies CAWSGLAIPDTQYF. The J gene is TRBJ2-3, the V gene TRBV30; 8 nucleotides align to TRBD2. V lost 1 base, J lost 4 bases, and 4 bases stayed unmatched. The CDR3 has 14 amino acids. Germline-derived CDR1 and CDR2 are GTSNPN and SVGIG (reference sequence).

CDR3 nucleotides: TGTGCCTGGAGCCCGGGACAGGGGGATCAGCCCCAGCATTTT. Protein: CAWSPGQGDQPQHF. The J gene is TRBJ1-5, the V gene TRBV30, with 11 nucleotides matching TRBD1. CDR1 GTSNPN and CDR2 SVGIG come from the germline V gene (reference sequence). Unmatched junction bases numbered 3, after V lost 3 bases and J lost 5 bases. There are 14 residues in the CDR3. The whole variable domain, remainder taken from reference TRBV30 and TRBJ1-5, is SQTIHQWPATLVQPVGSPLSLECTVEGTSNPNLYWYRQAAGRGLQLLFYSVGIGQISSEVPQNLSASRPQDRQFILSSKKLLLSDSGFYLCAWSPGQGDQPQHFGDGTRLSIL.

The V call is TRBV5-1, the J call TRBJ1-6; 8 nucleotides line up with TRBD1. The CDR3 has 14 amino acids. V was clipped by 4 bases and J by 8 bases; unmatched bases: 5. Germline CDR1 SGHRS, CDR2 YFSETQ. Here the CDR3 DNA reads TGCGCCAGCAGCGAACAGGGGGTTGATTCACCCCTCCACTTT. It encodes CASSEQGVDSPLHF. The variable domain in full, with the rest retrieved from reference TRBV5-1 and TRBJ1-6, is KAGVTQTPRYLIKTRGQQVTLSCSPISGHRSVSWYQQTPGQGLQFLFEYFSETQRNKGNFPGRFSGRQFSNSRSEMNVSTLELGDSALYLCASSEQGVDSPLHFGNGTRLTVT.

V usage is TRBV19 and J usage is TRBJ2-3; 10 bases line up with TRBD2. There are 16 residues in the CDR3. Germline assignment: CDR1 LNHDA and CDR2 SQIVND (reference sequence). V gave up 3 bases and J gave up 3 bases; unmatched junction bases: 6. CDR3 coding DNA: TGTGCCAGTAGTATCCTCCGAGCGGGAGGGACAGATACGCAGTATTTT. Amino acids: CASSILRAGGTDTQYF.

This clone has only one observation. The chain joins TRBV6-2 or TRBV6-3 to TRBJ2-1; a possible D gene is TRBD2 (6 bases). The germline CDR1 and CDR2 sequences are MNHEY and SVGEGT. The V end was cut by 5 bases, the J end by 8 bases, with 10 bases between. The CDR3 contains 12 residues. CDR3 bases: TGTGCCAGCAGTGAGTCGGGGGATGAGCAGTTCTTC. Translation: CASSESGDEQFF.

The CDR3 coding sequence is TGTGCCAGCAGTCTACAGGGAGTTGCAGATACGCAGTATTTT. Residues: CASSLQGVADTQYF. The chain employs TRBV7-3 and TRBJ2-3; weak D call: TRBD1 (6 bases). Germline lookup yields CDR1 SGHTA and CDR2 FQGTGA. Deletions cut 6 bases from V and 4 bases from J, with 14 bases between. This CDR3 is 14 amino acids long.

V usage is TRBV4-1 and J usage is TRBJ1-5, with a weak D call TRBD1 (5 bases). V lost 1 base to trimming and J lost 0 bases, with 22 bases between them. Germline CDR1 is MGHRA and CDR2 is YSYEKL. This CDR3 comprises 20 residues. CDR3 in amino acids: CASSQVVSTGTMYSNQPQHF. The CDR3 DNA is TGCGCCAGCAGCCAAGTGGTGTCCACAGGCACCATGTATAGCAATCAGCCCCAGCATTTT.

The genes are TRBV12-5 and TRBJ1-1; no reliable D call. V was clipped by 7 bases and J by 1 base, with 10 bases between them. The CDR3 is 13 amino acids. Germline V gene lookup returns CDR1 LGHNT and CDR2 FRNRAP. CDR3 region: CASALRQNTEAFF. The CDR3 region has the DNA TGTGCTAGTGCTTTACGACAGAACACTGAAGCTTTCTTT.

The chain has TRBV30 and TRBJ1-6; maybe TRBD1 (6 bases). Trimming took off 2 bases at V and 8 bases at J, with 13 bases between the two ends. This CDR3 has 14 amino acids. Germline loops: CDR1 GTSNPN, CDR2 SVGIG (reference sequence). The CDR3 region is CAWSSRGRDSPLHF. The CDR3, as DNA: TGTGCCTGGAGTTCAAGGGGGAGGGATTCACCCCTCCACTTT.

Only a few counts were recorded for this clone. The CDR3 spells CASTLAGSYNEQFF. The CDR3, as DNA: TGCGCCAGCACGCTAGCGGGATCTTACAATGAGCAGTTCTTC. The chain combines TRBV10-2 with TRBJ2-1; 9 nucleotides agree with TRBD2. Germline V lookup: CDR1 WSHSY, CDR2 SAAADI. The CDR3 runs 14 residues. V gave up 7 bases and J gave up 4 bases; unmatched junction bases: 5.

The chain links TRBV5-6 to TRBJ2-5; D possibly corresponds to TRBD1 (6 bases). This CDR3 is 15 amino acids long. Trimming took 3 bases from V and 2 from J, leaving 14 bases between them. Germline assignment: CDR1 SGHDT and CDR2 YYEEEE. Here the CDR3 reads CASSSKQGRQETQYF. For the CDR3, the DNA is TGTGCCAGCAGCTCAAAACAGGGAAGGCAAGAGACCCAGTACTTC.